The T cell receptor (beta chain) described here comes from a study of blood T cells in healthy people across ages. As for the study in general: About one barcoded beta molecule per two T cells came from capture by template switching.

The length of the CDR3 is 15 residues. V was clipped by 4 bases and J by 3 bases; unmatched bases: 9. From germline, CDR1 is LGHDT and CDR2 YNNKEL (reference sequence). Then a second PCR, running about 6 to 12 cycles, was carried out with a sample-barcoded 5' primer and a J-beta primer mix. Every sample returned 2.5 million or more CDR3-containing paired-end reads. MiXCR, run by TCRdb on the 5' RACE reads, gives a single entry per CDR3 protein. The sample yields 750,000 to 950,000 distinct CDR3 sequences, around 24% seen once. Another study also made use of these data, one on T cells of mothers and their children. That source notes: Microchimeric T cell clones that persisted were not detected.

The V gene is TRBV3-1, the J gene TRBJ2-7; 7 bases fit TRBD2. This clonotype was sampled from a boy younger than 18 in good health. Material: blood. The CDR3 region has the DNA TGTGCCAGCAGCCGTGATCCAGCGGGGATCTACGAGCAGTACTTC. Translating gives CASSRDPAGIYEQYF.